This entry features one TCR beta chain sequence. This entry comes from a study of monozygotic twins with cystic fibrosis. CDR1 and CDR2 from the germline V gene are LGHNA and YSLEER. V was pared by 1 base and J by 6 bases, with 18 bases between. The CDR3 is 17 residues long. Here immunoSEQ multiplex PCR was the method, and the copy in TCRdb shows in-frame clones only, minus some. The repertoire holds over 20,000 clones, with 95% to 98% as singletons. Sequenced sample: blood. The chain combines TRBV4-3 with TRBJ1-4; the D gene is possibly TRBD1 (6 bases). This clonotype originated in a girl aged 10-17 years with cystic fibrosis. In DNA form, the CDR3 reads TGCGCCAGCAGCCAAGGGACCGGCGGGGGGCTCGATGAAAAACTGTTTTTT. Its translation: CASSQGTGGGLDEKLFF.